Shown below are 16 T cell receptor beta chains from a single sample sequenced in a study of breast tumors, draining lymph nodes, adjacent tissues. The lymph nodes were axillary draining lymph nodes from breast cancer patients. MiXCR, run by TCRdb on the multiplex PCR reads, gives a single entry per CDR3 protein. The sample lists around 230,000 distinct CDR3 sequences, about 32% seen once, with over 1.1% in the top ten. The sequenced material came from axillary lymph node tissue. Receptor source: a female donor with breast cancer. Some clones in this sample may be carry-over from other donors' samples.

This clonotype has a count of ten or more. CDR3 loop: CASSLRSAPNTGELFF. The CDR3 DNA sequence: TGTGCCAGCAGCTTACGATCGGCTCCGAACACCGGGGAGCTGTTTTTT. The V call is TRBV7-2, the J call TRBJ2-2; no definite D call. Trimming removed 2 bases at V and 0 bases at J, with 10 bases between. CDR1 is SGHTA, CDR2 FQGNSA, per germline. The CDR3 runs 16 residues.

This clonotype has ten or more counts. CDR3 nucleotides: TGCAGCGCCACACCGGGACAGGGACGCGAGCAGTACTTC. It yields the protein CSATPGQGREQYF. This chain uses TRBV29-1 with TRBJ2-7, with TRBD1 matching 9 bases. Germline CDR1 and CDR2: SQVTM and ANQGSEA. The CDR3 loop spans 13 amino acids. Germline trimming cut 7 bases from V and 6 bases from J; bases unmatched to any gene: 10.

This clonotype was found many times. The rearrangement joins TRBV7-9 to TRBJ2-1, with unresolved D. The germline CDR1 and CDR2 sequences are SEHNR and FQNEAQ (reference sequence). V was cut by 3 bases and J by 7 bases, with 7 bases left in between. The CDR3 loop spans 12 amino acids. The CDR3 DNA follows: TGTGCCAGCAGCTTCCGCGCGAATGAGCAGTTCTTC. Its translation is CASSFRANEQFF.

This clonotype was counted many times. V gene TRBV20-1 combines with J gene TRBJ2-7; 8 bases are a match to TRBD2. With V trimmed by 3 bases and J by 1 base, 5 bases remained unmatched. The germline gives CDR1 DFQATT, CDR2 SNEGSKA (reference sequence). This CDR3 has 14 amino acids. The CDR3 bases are TGCAGTGCTAGCCCCAGCGGGAGTTCCTACGAGCAGTACTTC. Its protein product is CSASPSGSSYEQYF.

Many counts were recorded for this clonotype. CDR3 loop: CASSLRIAGSDNEQFF. CDR3 bases: TGTGCCAGCAGCTTACGAATAGCGGGCTCAGACAATGAGCAGTTCTTC. The chain combines TRBV7-6 with TRBJ2-1; TRBD2 agrees at 7 bases. V shed 2 bases and J 5 bases; nucleotides not matched to a gene: 9. This CDR3 spans 16 amino acids. Per germline, CDR1 SGHVS and CDR2 FNYEAQ.

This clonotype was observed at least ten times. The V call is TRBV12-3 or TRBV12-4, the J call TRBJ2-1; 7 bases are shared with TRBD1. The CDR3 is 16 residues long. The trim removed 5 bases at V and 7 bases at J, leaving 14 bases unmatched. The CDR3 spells CASSTRRTGGSNEQFF. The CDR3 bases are TGTGCCAGCAGTACACGCAGGACAGGAGGTTCAAATGAGCAGTTCTTC.

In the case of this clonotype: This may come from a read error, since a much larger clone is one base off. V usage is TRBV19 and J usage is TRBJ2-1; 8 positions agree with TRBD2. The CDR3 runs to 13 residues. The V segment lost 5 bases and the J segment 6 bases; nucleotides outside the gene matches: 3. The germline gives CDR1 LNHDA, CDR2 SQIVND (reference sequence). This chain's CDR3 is CASSASGGNEQFF. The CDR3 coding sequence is TGTGCCAGTAGTGCGAGCGGGGGCAATGAGCAGTTCTTC.

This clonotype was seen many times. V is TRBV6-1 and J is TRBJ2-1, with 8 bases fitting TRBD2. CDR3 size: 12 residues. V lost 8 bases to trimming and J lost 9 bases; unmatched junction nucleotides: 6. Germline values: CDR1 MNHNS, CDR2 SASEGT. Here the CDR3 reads CASGRREVEQFF. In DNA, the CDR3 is TGTGCCAGCGGCAGGCGGGAGGTTGAGCAGTTCTTC.

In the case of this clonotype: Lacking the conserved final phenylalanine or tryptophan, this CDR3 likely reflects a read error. The CDR3 region has the DNA TGCGCCAGCAGCTTAGGGACTAGCGGGAGGGCCGTATACGAGCAGTACCTC. Encoded protein: CASSLGTSGRAVYEQYL. The genes are TRBV7-9 and TRBJ2-7, with 16 bases matching TRBD2. This CDR3 comprises 17 residues. From germline, CDR1 is SEHNR and CDR2 FQNEAQ (reference sequence).

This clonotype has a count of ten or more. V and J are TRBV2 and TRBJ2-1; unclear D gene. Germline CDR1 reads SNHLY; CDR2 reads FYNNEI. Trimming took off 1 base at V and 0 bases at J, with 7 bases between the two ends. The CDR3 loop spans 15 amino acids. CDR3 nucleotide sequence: TGTGCCAGCAGTGAAGGTAGCCTCTCCTACAATGAGCAGTTCTTC. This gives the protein CASSEGSLSYNEQFF. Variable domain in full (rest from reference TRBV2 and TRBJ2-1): EPEVTQTPSHQVTQMGQEVILRCVPISNHLYFYWYRQILGQKVEFLVSFYNNEISEKSEIFDDQFSVERPDGSNFTLKIRSTKLEDSAMYFCASSEGSLSYNEQFFGPGTRLTVL.

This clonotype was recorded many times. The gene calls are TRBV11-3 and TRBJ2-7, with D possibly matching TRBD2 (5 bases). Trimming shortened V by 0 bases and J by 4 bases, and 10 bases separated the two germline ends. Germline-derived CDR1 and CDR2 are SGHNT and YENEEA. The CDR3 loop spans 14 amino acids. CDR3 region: CASSLDAGEYEQYF. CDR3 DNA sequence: TGTGCCAGCAGCTTAGATGCTGGGGAGTACGAGCAGTACTTC.

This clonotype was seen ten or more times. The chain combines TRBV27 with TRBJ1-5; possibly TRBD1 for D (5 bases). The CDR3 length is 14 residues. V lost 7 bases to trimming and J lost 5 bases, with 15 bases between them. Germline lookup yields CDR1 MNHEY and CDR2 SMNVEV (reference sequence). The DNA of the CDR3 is TGTGCCAGCAACTCGGGGGGAACTGATCAGCCCCAGCATTTT. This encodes CASNSGGTDQPQHF.

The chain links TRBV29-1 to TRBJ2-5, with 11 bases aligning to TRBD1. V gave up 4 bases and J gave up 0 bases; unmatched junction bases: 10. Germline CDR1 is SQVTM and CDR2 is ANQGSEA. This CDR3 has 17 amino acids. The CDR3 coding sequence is TGCAGCGTTGCACCTCCGGGACAGGGGGGTAACCAAGAGACCCAGTACTTC. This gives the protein CSVAPPGQGGNQETQYF.

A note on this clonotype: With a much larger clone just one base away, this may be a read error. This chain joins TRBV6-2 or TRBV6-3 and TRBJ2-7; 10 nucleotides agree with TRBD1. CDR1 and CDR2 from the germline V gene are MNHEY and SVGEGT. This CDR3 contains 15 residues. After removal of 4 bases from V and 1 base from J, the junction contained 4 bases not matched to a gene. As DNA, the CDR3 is TGTGCCAGCAGTTCCCTGGGACAGGGGTCCTACGAGCAGTACTTC. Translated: CASSSLGQGSYEQYF.

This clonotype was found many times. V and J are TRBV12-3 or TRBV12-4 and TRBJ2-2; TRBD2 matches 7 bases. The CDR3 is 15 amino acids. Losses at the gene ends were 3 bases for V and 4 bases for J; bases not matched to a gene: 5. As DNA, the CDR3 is TGTGCCAGCAGTTTTTTCAGGGAGGGCACCGGGGAGCTGTTTTTT. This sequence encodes CASSFFREGTGELFF.

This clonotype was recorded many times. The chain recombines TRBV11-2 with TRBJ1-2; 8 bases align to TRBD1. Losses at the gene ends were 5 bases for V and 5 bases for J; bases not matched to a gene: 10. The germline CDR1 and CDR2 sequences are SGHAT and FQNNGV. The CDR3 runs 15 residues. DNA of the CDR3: TGTGCCAGCAGCACGGACAGGGTACGGGATTATGGCTACACCTTC. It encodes CASSTDRVRDYGYTF. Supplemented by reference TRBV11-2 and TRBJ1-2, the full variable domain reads EAGVAQSPRYKIIEKRQSVAFWCNPISGHATLYWYQQILGQGPKLLIQFQNNGVVDDSQLPKDRFSAERLKGVDSTLKIQPAKLEDSAVYLCASSTDRVRDYGYTFGSGTRLTVV.